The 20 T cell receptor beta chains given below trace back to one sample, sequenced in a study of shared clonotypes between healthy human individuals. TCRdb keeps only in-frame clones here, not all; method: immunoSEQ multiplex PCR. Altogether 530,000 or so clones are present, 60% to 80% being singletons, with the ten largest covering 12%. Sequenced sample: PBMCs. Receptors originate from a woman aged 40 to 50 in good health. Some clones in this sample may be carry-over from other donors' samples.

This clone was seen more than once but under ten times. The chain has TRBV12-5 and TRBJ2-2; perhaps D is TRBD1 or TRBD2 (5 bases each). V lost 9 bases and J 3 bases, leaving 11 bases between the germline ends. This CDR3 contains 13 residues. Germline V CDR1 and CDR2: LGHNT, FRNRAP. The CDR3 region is CASTGTDTGELFF. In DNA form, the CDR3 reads TGTGCTAGCACCGGGACCGACACCGGGGAGCTGTTTTTT.

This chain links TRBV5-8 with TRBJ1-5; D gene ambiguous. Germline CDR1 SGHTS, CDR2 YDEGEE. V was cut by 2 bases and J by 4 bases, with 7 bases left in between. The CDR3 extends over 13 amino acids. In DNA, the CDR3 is TGTGCCAGCAGCTTTGTTAGAAATCAGCCCCAGCATTTT. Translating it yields CASSFVRNQPQHF.

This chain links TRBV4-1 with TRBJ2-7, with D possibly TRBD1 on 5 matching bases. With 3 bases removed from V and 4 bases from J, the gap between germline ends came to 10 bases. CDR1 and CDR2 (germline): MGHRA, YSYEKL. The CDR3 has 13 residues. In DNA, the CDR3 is TGCGCCAGCAGCCAGATCGGACAATACGAGCAGTACTTC. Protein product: CASSQIGQYEQYF.

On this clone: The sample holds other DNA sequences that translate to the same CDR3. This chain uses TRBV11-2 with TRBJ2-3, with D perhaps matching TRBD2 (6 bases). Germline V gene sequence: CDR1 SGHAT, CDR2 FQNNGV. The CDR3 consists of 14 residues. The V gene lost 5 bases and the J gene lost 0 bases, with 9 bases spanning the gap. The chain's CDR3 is CASSRGTSTDTQYF. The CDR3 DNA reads TGTGCCAGCAGCCGTGGGACTAGCACAGATACGCAGTATTTT.

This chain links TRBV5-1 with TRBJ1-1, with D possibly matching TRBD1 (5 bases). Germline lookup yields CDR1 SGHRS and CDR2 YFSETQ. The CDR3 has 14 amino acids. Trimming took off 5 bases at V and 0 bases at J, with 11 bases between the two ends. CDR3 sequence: CASSRQDMNTEAFF. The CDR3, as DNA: TGCGCCAGCAGTAGGCAGGACATGAACACTGAAGCTTTCTTT.

Here the CDR3 DNA reads TGTGCCAGCAGCCACACAGGGTCCGGAGAGACCCAGTACTTC. Residues: CASSHTGSGETQYF. The gene calls are TRBV7-6 and TRBJ2-5; a weak D match, TRBD1 (6 bases). Germline-derived CDR1 and CDR2 are SGHVS and FNYEAQ. This CDR3 is built from 14 residues. V lost 5 bases, J lost 4 bases, and 14 bases lay in between.

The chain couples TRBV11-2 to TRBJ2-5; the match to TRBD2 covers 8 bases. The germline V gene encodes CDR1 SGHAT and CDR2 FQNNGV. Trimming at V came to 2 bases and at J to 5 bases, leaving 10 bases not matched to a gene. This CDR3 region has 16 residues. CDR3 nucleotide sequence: TGTGCCAGCAGCTTATGGTTGCGGGAGGCCATGGAGACCCAGTACTTC. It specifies CASSLWLREAMETQYF.

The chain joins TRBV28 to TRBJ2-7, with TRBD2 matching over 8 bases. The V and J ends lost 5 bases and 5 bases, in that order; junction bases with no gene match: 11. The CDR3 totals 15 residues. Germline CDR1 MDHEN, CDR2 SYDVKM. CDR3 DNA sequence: TGTGCCAGCAGTGCGGGAGGAGCTGCATCCGACGAGCAGTACTTC. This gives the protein CASSAGGAASDEQYF.

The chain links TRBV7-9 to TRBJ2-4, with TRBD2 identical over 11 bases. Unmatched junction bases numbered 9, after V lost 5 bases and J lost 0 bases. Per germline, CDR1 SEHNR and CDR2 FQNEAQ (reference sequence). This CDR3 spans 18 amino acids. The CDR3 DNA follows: TGTGCCAGCAGCCCGACTCGACTAGCGGGACTAGCCAAAAACATTCAGTACTTC. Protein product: CASSPTRLAGLAKNIQYF. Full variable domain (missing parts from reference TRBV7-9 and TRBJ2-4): DTGVSQNPRHKITKRGQNVTFRCDPISEHNRLYWYRQTLGQGPEFLTYFQNEAQLEKSRLLSDRFSAERPKGSFSTLEIQRTEQGDSAMYLCASSPTRLAGLAKNIQYFGAGTRLSVL.

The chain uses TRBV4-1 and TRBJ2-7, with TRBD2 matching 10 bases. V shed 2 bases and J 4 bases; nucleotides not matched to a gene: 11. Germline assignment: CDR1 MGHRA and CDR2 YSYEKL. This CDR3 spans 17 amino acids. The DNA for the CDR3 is TGCGCCAGCAGCCAACCTAAATCTAGCGGGAGTAGTTACGAGCAGTACTTC. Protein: CASSQPKSSGSSYEQYF.

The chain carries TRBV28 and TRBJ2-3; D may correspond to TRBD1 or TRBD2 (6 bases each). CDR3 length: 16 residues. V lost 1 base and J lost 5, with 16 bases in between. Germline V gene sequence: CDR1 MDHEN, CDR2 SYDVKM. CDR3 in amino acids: CASSLLGPGAGDTQYF. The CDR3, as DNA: TGTGCCAGCAGTTTATTGGGCCCGGGGGCGGGAGATACGCAGTATTTT.

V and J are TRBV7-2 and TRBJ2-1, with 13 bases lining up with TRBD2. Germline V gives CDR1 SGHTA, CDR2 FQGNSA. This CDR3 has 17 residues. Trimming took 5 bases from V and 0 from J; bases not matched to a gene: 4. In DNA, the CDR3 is TGTGCCAGCAGCCCGGGACTAGCGGGACACTCCTACAATGAGCAGTTCTTC. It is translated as CASSPGLAGHSYNEQFF.

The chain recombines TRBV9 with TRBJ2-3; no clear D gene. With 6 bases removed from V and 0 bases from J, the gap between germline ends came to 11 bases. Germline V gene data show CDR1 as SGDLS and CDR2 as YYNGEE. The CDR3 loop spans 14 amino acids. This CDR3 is CASTATTSTDTQYF. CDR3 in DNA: TGTGCCAGCACCGCGACAACTAGCACAGATACGCAGTATTTT.

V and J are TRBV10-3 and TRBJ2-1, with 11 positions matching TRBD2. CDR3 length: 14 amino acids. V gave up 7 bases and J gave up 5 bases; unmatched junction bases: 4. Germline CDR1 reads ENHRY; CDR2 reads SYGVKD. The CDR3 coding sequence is TGTGCCATCAATAGCGGGAGGGGAGACAATGAGCAGTTCTTC. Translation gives CAINSGRGDNEQFF.

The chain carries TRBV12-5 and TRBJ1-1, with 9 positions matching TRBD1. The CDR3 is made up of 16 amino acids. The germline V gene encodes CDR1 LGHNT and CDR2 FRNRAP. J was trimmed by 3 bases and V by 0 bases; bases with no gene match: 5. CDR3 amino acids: CASGLVGGQGYTEAFF. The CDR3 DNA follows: TGTGCTAGTGGTTTGGTAGGGGGACAGGGATACACTGAAGCTTTCTTT. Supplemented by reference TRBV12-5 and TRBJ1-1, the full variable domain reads DARVTQTPRHKVTEMGQEVTMRCQPILGHNTVFWYRQTMMQGLELLAYFRNRAPLDDSGMPKDRFSAEMPDATLATLKIQPSEPRDSAVYFCASGLVGGQGYTEAFFGQGTRLTVV.

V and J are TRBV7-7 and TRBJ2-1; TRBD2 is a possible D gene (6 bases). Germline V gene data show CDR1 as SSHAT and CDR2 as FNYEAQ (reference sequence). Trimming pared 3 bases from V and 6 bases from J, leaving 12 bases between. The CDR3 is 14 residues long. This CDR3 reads CASSFGTPPNEQFF. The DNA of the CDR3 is TGTGCCAGCAGCTTTGGGACTCCCCCCAATGAGCAGTTCTTC.

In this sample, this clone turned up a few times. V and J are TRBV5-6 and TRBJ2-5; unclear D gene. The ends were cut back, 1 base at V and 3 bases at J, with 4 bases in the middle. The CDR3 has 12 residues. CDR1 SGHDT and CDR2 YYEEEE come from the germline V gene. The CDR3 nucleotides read TGTGCCAGCAGCTTGACAAAAGAGACCCAGTACTTC. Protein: CASSLTKETQYF.

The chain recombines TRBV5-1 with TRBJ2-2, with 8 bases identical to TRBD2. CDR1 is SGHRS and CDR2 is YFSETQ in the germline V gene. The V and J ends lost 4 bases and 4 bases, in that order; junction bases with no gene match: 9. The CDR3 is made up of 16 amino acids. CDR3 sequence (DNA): TGCGCCAGCAGCACCCCCTCCGGACTAGCCACCGGGGAGCTGTTTTTT. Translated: CASSTPSGLATGELFF.

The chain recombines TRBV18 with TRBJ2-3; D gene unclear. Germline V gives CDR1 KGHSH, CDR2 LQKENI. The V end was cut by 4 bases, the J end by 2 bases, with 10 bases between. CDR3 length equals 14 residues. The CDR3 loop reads CASSLRTATDTQYF. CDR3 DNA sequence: TGTGCCAGCTCACTTAGGACGGCCACAGATACGCAGTATTTT.

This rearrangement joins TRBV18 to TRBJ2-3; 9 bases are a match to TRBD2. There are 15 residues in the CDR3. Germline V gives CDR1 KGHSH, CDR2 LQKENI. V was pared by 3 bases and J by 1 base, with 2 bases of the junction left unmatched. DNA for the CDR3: TGTGCCAGCTCACCTAGCGGGAGTGGCACAGATACGCAGTATTTT. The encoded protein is CASSPSGSGTDTQYF. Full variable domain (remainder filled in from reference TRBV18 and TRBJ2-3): NAGVMQNPRHLVRRRGQEARLRCSPMKGHSHVYWYRQLPEEGLKFMVYLQKENIIDESGMPKERFSAEFPKEGPSILRIQQVVRGDSAAYFCASSPSGSGTDTQYFGPGTRLTVL.